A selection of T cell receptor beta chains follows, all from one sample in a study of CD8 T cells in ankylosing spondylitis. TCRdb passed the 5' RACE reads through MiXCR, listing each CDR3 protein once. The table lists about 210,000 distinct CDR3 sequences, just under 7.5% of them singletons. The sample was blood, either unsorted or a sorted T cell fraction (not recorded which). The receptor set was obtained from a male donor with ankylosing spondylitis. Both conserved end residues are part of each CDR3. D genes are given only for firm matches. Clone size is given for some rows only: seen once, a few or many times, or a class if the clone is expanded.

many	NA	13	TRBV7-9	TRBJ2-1	CASAGTTYNEQFF	TGTGCCAGCGCCGGGACAACCTACAATGAGCAGTTCTTC
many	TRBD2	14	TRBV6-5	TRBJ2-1	CASSSVVAGNEQFF	TGTGCCAGCAGTTCAGTCGTAGCGGGCAATGAGCAGTTCTTC
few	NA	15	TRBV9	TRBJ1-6	CASSVVAGNNSPLHF	TGTGCCAGCAGCGTAGTGGCGGGAAATAATTCACCCCTCCACTTT
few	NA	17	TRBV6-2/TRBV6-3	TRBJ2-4	CASSLTYRNLAKNIQYF	TGTGCCAGCAGTCTTACCTATCGCAACTTAGCCAAAAACATTCAGTACTTC
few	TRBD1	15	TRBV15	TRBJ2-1	CATSKYRGLDNEQFF	TGTGCCACCAGCAAGTACAGGGGGTTGGACAATGAGCAGTTCTTC
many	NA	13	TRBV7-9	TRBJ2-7	CASSLGRDKEQYF	TGTGCCAGCAGCTTAGGACGTGATAAGGAGCAGTACTTC
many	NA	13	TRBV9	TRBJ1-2	CASSHTYNYGYTF	TGTGCCAGCAGCCACACTTACAACTATGGCTACACCTTC
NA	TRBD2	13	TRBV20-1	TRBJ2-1	CSATSGRAHEQFF	TGCAGTGCCACATCCGGGAGGGCCCATGAGCAGTTCTTC
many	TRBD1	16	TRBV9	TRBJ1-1	CASSEALGTENTEAFF	TGTGCCAGCAGCGAGGCGTTGGGGACAGAGAACACTGAAGCTTTCTTT
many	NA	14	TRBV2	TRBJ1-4	CASSPGQRNEKLFF	TGTGCCAGCAGTCCCGGACAGCGTAATGAAAAACTGTTTTTT
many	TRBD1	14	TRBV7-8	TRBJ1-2	CASSFYRDRDGYTF	TGTGCCAGCAGCTTCTACCGGGACAGGGACGGCTACACCTTC
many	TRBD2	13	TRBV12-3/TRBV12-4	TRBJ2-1	CASTVGGPNEQFF	TGTGCCAGCACGGTGGGAGGGCCAAATGAGCAGTTCTTC
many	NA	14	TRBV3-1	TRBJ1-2	CASSQDNSFYGYTF	TGTGCCAGCAGCCAAGACAACAGCTTCTATGGCTACACCTTC
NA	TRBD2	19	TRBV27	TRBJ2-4	CASSSKRESRPLAKNIQYF	TGTGCCAGCAGTTCGAAGCGGGAGTCCCGTCCTTTAGCCAAAAACATTCAGTACTTC
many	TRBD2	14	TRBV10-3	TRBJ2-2	CANQRGDETGELFF	TGTGCCAACCAGCGGGGGGATGAGACCGGGGAGCTGTTTTTT
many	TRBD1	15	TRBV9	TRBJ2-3	CASSAGTGTTDTQYF	TGTGCCAGCAGCGCCGGGACAGGGACCACAGATACGCAGTATTTT
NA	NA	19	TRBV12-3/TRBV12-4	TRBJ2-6	CATFRGPQGLFSGANVLTF	TGTGCCACCTTTAGGGGACCCCAGGGCCTTTTCTCTGGGGCCAACGTCCTGACTTTC
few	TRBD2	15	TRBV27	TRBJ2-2	CASSLLAGGTGELFF	TGTGCCAGCAGTCTACTAGCGGGGGGCACCGGGGAGCTGTTTTTT
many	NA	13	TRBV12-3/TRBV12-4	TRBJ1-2	CASSFGGIYGYTF	TGTGCCAGCAGTTTTGGGGGGATCTATGGCTACACCTTC